This TCR beta chain comes out of a study of neoadjuvant anti-PD-1 for oral cavity cancer. TCRdb keeps only in-frame clones here, not all; method: immunoSEQ multiplex PCR. The sample yields under 10,000 clones, 75% to 85% seen once. Documented time point: after neoadjuvant nivolumab, at surgical resection. V lost 0 bases, J lost 8 bases, and 9 bases stayed unmatched. This CDR3 comprises 15 residues. CDR1 and CDR2 (germline): SNHLY, FYNNEI. The chain carries TRBV2 and TRBJ1-2, with TRBD1 matching over 7 bases. This TCR derives from a person between 40 and 85 years old with oral cavity squamous cell carcinoma. This specimen consisted of PBMCs, obtained after nivolumab (anti-PD-1) treatment. Written as DNA, the CDR3 is TGTGCCAGCAGTGAAGCCGTTCAGGGGGGGTTAGGCTACACCTTC. Translating gives CASSEAVQGGLGYTF.